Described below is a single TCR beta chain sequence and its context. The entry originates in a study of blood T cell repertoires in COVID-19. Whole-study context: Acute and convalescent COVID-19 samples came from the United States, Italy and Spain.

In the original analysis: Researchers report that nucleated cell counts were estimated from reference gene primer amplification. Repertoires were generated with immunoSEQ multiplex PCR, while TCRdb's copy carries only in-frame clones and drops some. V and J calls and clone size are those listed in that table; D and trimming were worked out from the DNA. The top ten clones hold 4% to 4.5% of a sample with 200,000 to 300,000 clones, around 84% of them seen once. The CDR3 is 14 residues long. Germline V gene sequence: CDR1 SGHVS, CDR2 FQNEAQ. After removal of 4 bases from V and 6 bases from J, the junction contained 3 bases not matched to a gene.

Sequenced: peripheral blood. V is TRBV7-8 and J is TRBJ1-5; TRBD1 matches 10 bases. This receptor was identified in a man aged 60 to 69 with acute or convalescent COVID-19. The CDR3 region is CASSSRTGGQPQHF. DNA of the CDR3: TGTGCCAGCAGCTCAAGGACAGGGGGTCAGCCCCAGCATTTT.